This TCR beta chain emerged from a study of shared clonotypes between healthy human individuals. The germline CDR1 and CDR2 sequences are SGHNT and YYREEE (reference sequence). V was cut by 9 bases and J by 0 bases, with 15 bases left in between. This CDR3 comprises 14 residues. Profiling relied on immunoSEQ multiplex PCR, and the TCRdb table lists in-frame clones only, not all of them. The sample carries just over 2,000,000 clones, 85% to 95% recorded once. What was sequenced was naive CD4+ T cells sorted from blood. As for subset: CD45RA+ positively selected. This sequence joins TRBV5-4 and TRBJ1-1; D perhaps matches TRBD1 (5 bases). The TCR originated in a man aged 18-30 years in good health. In DNA form, the CDR3 reads TGTGCCACCTCGAGGAAGGGGCTGAACACTGAAGCTTTCTTT. Residues: CATSRKGLNTEAFF.